Listed below are T cell receptor beta chains from one sample, sequenced in a study of blood T cell repertoires in COVID-19. Data came from immunoSEQ multiplex PCR; TCRdb stores just in-frame clones and leaves some out. Of around 190,000 clones in the sample, 84% are singletons; the top ten hold under 4%. Sequenced: PBMCs or T cells enriched from blood (not recorded which). The source of these receptors is a woman under 40 who had recovered from COVID-19. The conserved cysteine and the conserved F or W are not part of the CDR3 here.

j_call	v_call	cdr3_aa
TRBJ1-1	TRBV5-1	ASGWGRVNTEAF
TRBJ1-5	TRBV2	ASSVITGLFQPQH
TRBJ2-3	TRBV9	ASSVGGGAFPDTQY
TRBJ2-3	TRBV7-9	ASSAQLAPTSTDTQY
TRBJ1-4	TRBV7-9	ASSARQGRSEKLF
TRBJ1-2	TRBV7-2	ASSLTVEMGYT
TRBJ1-5	TRBV27	ASSLGGAIQPQH
TRBJ1-2	TRBV7-9	ASSLAGSNYGYT
TRBJ1-5	TRBV6-6	ASALTGANQPQH
TRBJ1-2	TRBV28	AGGQSFNYGYT
TRBJ2-1	TRBV7-2	ASSLNRENNEQF
TRBJ2-2	TRBV13	ASSLEGLAANTGELF
TRBJ1-1	TRBV14	ASSQEWGGAAF
TRBJ1-5	TRBV7-6	ASSLGLAGHQPQH
TRBJ1-6	TRBV10-3	ATAGGRESSPLH
TRBJ2-3	TRBV28	ASSLRRTSGGGDTQY
TRBJ2-7	TRBV25-1	ASSEGHRASYEQY
TRBJ2-3	TRBV5-1	ATHGAGSTDTQY
TRBJ2-1	TRBV5-1	ASSFEVAGGLEQF
TRBJ1-6	TRBV4-2	ASRGGEDSPLH
TRBJ2-5	TRBV19	ASSIRQGLQETQY
TRBJ1-2	TRBV2	ASSANSYRGGYT
TRBJ1-1	TRBV19	ASSPRTREKGF
TRBJ2-7	TRBV7-2	ASSLVQGRSEQY
TRBJ1-2	TRBV7-9	ASSSQTLRDTLRRGYT
TRBJ2-1	TRBV11-1	ASSFVAGGGNEQF
TRBJ2-1	TRBV6-1	ASSDSGYSYNEQF
TRBJ1-5	TRBV18	ASSPSGSDSNQPQH
TRBJ2-7	TRBV30	AWSFPSASSYEQY
TRBJ2-2	TRBV27	ASRQLANTGELF
TRBJ2-5	TRBV7-9	ASSLDWSVETQY
TRBJ1-3	TRBV5-4	ASSTGGTGFSFSGNTIY
TRBJ1-5	TRBV5-4	ASSNGQEINQPQH
TRBJ1-2	TRBV19	ASSIAVAGYT
TRBJ2-3	TRBV28	ASSHRRDTQY
TRBJ1-2	TRBV19	ASSIGQGVDYGYT
TRBJ2-1	TRBV12-5	ASGSGGSGGIREQF
TRBJ1-1	TRBV28	ASSSWTGMNTEAF
TRBJ2-1	TRBV23-1	ASSRSTGTGIFNEQF
TRBJ1-1	TRBV7-2	ASSLVVRETEAF
TRBJ1-1	TRBV9	ASSAQNRVQGEAF
TRBJ1-1	TRBV19	AGGGVGDRVL
TRBJ1-4	TRBV30	AWSVTFGKEKLF
TRBJ1-4	TRBV7-9	ASREAAGTPRSTNEKLF
TRBJ1-2	TRBV11-2	ASSLEGNRMPGYGYT
TRBJ1-6	TRBV7-8	ASSPGTASYNSPLH
TRBJ2-3	TRBV5-1	ASSLGGQDTQY
TRBJ1-1	TRBV4-1	ASSQVSGHEAF
TRBJ1-1	TRBV7-9	ASSFLQVMNTEAF